This TCR beta chain was captured in a study of T cell changes during pregnancy in multiple sclerosis. This CDR3 has 15 amino acids. Trimming cost V 1 base and J 9 bases; bases outside gene matches: 5. Germline CDR1 is SNHLY and CDR2 is FYNNEI. Profiled with immunoSEQ multiplex PCR; TCRdb holds only in-frame clones, not every one. Of 100,000 or so clones in the sample, 85% to 95% were seen once. This clone was picked up one time. The V and J genes are TRBV2 and TRBJ2-4, with 11 bases lining up with TRBD2. This sequence was found in a female donor with multiple sclerosis, enrolled in a pregnancy study. The sequences come from peripheral blood, collected in the second trimester of pregnancy. In DNA, the CDR3 is TGTGCCAGCAGTGAAGTAGCGGGGGGGCCTGGCATTCAGTACTTC. This gives the protein CASSEVAGGPGIQYF.